The rows below give T cell receptor beta chains drawn from one sample of a study of beta chain features in type 1 diabetes. Some clones are missing from TCRdb's copy, which holds only in-frame ones; the method was immunoSEQ multiplex PCR. Of about 240,000 clones detected, 27% appear once; the ten largest clones hold roughly 4%. Specimen: central memory CD4+ T cells from blood. These receptors were collected from a young man in good health. CDR3s include the opening cysteine and the closing phenylalanine or tryptophan. D genes are given only for firm matches. Not every row has a clone size; where given, it reads once, few, many or a size class.

>many|TRBV30|NA|13|TRBJ2-1
TGTGCCTGGAGTAGCGGACATCTAGCAGAGCAGTTCTTC
CAWSSGHLAEQFF
>NA|TRBV12-2|NA|15|TRBJ2-5
TGTGCAAGTCGCCCCGGGACAGGGGGCTGGGTGACCCAGTACTTC
CASRPGTGGWVTQYF
>few|TRBV27|NA|14|TRBJ2-1
TGTGCCAGCAGTTTAGCTTGGCTTTCGGAGGAGCAGTTCTTC
CASSLAWLSEEQFF
>NA|TRBV21-1|NA|14|TRBJ1-6
TGTGCCAGTTTGACAGGGGTCTATAATTCACCCCTCCACTTT
CASLTGVYNSPLHF
>NA|TRBV11-2|NA|17|TRBJ2-6
TGTGCCAGCGGGGTCGGTCGGGGTTTCTCTGGGGCCAACGTCCTGACTTTC
CASGVGRGFSGANVLTF
>NA|TRBV7-2|NA|12|TRBJ2-2
TGTGCCAGCACTCAAGACACCGGGGAGCTGTTTTTT
CASTQDTGELFF
>NA|TRBV15|NA|12|TRBJ2-3
TGTGCCACCAGCAGATACACAGATACGCAGTATTTT
CATSRYTDTQYF
>NA|TRBV25-1|NA|13|TRBJ2-5
TGTGCCAACGCGGGCCCCTCCCCAGAGACCCAGTACTTC
CANAGPSPETQYF
>NA|TRBV4-2|NA|15|TRBJ2-3
TGTGCCAGCAGCCATAACAGGCAGAGCACAGATACGCAGTATTTT
CASSHNRQSTDTQYF
>NA|TRBV15|NA|16|TRBJ2-5
TGTGCCACCAGCCGACTAACGAAGGACTTTCAAGAGACCCAGTACTTC
CATSRLTKDFQETQYF
>few|TRBV30|TRBD1|15|TRBJ1-1
TGTGCCTGGAGTCGTAGGGACAGGGGGAACACTGAAGCTTTCTTT
CAWSRRDRGNTEAFF
>NA|TRBV30|TRBD1|15|TRBJ2-3
TGTGCCTGGAGCCTGGGACAGGGGTACACAGATACGCAGTATTTT
CAWSLGQGYTDTQYF
>few|TRBV10-3|NA|12|TRBJ2-3
TGTGCCATCAGTGAAGAGTCTAGGGCGCAGTATTTT
CAISEESRAQYF
>NA|TRBV4-3|NA|13|TRBJ2-3
TGCGCCAGCAGCAAGGACAGAGGGTATACGCAGTATTTT
CASSKDRGYTQYF
>NA|TRBV7-2|TRBD2|17|TRBJ2-3
TGTGCCAGCAGCTTATCGGGACTAGCGGAGTGGGCCGATACGCAGTATTTT
CASSLSGLAEWADTQYF
>NA|TRBV28|NA|17|TRBJ1-1
TGTGCCAGCAGTCCTAGAGGATTTGACAAGGAGAACACTGAAGCTTTCTTT
CASSPRGFDKENTEAFF
>NA|TRBV10-3|NA|14|TRBJ2-2
TGTGCCATCCGGGGGCTGTCGAACACCGGGGAGCTGTTTTTT
CAIRGLSNTGELFF
>NA|TRBV7-8|TRBD2|16|TRBJ2-5
TGTGCCAGCAGCACCAGACTAGCGGGAGGGCCGAAAACCCAGTACTTC
CASSTRLAGGPKTQYF
>NA|TRBV9|NA|14|TRBJ1-5
TGTGCCAGCAGCGGGGGAGGGAAGAATCAGCCCCAGCATTTT
CASSGGGKNQPQHF
>NA|TRBV2|NA|16|TRBJ2-5
TGTGCCAGCAGACACAGGGAATTTGCCACCAAAGTCGGCCAGTACTTC
CASRHREFATKVGQYF
>NA|TRBV6-1|NA|11|TRBJ2-5
TGTGCCAGCAGCCCTCAAGAGACCCAGTACTTC
CASSPQETQYF
>NA|TRBV2|TRBD1|13|TRBJ1-2
TGTGCCAGCAGCGGGACAGGGGCTGTTGGCTACACCTTC
CASSGTGAVGYTF
>few|TRBV10-2|NA|14|TRBJ1-2
TGCGCCGCCCAGAGGGACACGGGGCACTATGGCTACACCTTC
CAAQRDTGHYGYTF
>few|TRBV30|NA|14|TRBJ1-5
TGTGCCGGACAAGGGGGAGGCAGCAATCAGCCCCAGCATTTT
CAGQGGGSNQPQHF
>NA|TRBV19|TRBD2|16|TRBJ2-3
TGTGCCAGTAGCAGTAGCGGGGGCAAAGGCACAGATACGCAGTATTTT
CASSSSGGKGTDTQYF
>many|TRBV28|TRBD2|16|TRBJ2-4
TGTGCCAGCAGTTCGAATGACGCGGGAGACAAAAACATTCAGTACTTC
CASSSNDAGDKNIQYF
>few|TRBV5-6|TRBD1|15|TRBJ2-3
TGTGCCAGCAGCGACTGGGACAGGGGGACAGATACGCAGTATTTT
CASSDWDRGTDTQYF
>NA|TRBV29-1|NA|12|TRBJ2-4
TGCAGCGTAGAGAGTCTCCAAAACATTCAGTACTTC
CSVESLQNIQYF
>NA|TRBV6-6|NA|11|TRBJ1-2
TGTGCCAGCTTTGAGGGATATGGCTACACCTTC
CASFEGYGYTF
>NA|TRBV4-3|NA|14|TRBJ2-5
TGCGCCAGCGGCAAGAGGGTGGGAGAAGAGACCCAGTACTTC
CASGKRVGEETQYF
>few|TRBV4-3|NA|14|TRBJ2-1
TGCGCCAGCAGCCAGGCCCGTCTCCGGGACAAGCAGTTCTTC
CASSQARLRDKQFF
>NA|TRBV7-2|TRBD2|15|TRBJ2-3
TGTGCCAGCACCCTACTAGCGGGAGTTTGGGATACGCAGTATTTT
CASTLLAGVWDTQYF
>few|TRBV28|NA|13|TRBJ1-2
TGTGCCAGCAGCATCCTTACTAACTATGGCTACACCTTC
CASSILTNYGYTF
>NA|TRBV11-2|NA|15|TRBJ2-3
TGCGCCAGCAGCCAAGTGGGGGGTAGCACAGATACGCAGTATTTT
CASSQVGGSTDTQYF
>many|TRBV18|NA|16|TRBJ2-1
TGTGCCAGCTCAGCACAACCGGGACAGCGGGGAACAGAGCAGTTCTTC
CASSAQPGQRGTEQFF
>NA|TRBV11-3|NA|13|TRBJ1-6
TGTGCCAGCAGCTTAACCCGTATTTGGTCCCTCCACTTT
CASSLTRIWSLHF
>NA|TRBV6-5|NA|15|TRBJ2-7
TGTGCCAGCAGTAACCGCGGGTATAGCTCCTACGAGCAGTACTTC
CASSNRGYSSYEQYF
>NA|TRBV7-2|NA|10|TRBJ2-2
TGTGCCAGCGGCACCGGGGAGCTGTTTTTT
CASGTGELFF
>few|TRBV6-1|TRBD2|12|TRBJ2-1
TGTGCCAGCAGACCAGCGGGGCCTGAGCAGTTCTTC
CASRPAGPEQFF
>NA|TRBV14|TRBD1|16|TRBJ2-3
TGTGCCAGCAGCCCGGGACAGGTACTTAGCACAGATACGCAGTATTTT
CASSPGQVLSTDTQYF
>many|TRBV6-5|TRBD1|14|TRBJ2-1
TGTGCCAGCAGTCCGGACAGGGGGTACAATGAGCAGTTCTTC
CASSPDRGYNEQFF
>NA|TRBV9|TRBD1|16|TRBJ2-5
TGTGCCAGCAGCCCCAGACAGGGGGCAAGAGGAGAGACCCAGTACTTC
CASSPRQGARGETQYF
>NA|TRBV2|TRBD1|13|TRBJ2-1
TGTGCCAGCAGAGGGACAGGGGCTAAAGAGGAGTTCTTC
CASRGTGAKEEFF
>few|TRBV5-1|TRBD2|14|TRBJ2-5
TGCGCCAGCAGCCTAGACCAGGGAGGGGAGACCCAGTACTTC
CASSLDQGGETQYF
>NA|TRBV18|NA|15|TRBJ2-7
TGTGCCAGCTCACCCCCTGGTTCGGAGTCCTACGAGCAGTACTTC
CASSPPGSESYEQYF
>NA|TRBV27|NA|14|TRBJ2-3
TGTGCCAGCAGTTTCGGGAGTAGCGCAGATACGCAGTATTTT
CASSFGSSADTQYF
>few|TRBV30|TRBD1|14|TRBJ2-6
TGTGCCTGGGACAGGGCACCTGGGGCCAACGTCCTGACTTTC
CAWDRAPGANVLTF
>NA|TRBV28|NA|12|TRBJ2-1
TGTGCCAGCAGTACCAAATCTAATGAGCAGTTCTTC
CASSTKSNEQFF
>NA|TRBV30|TRBD2|15|TRBJ2-2
TGTGCCTGGAGGGGACTAGCGGGATACACCGGGGAGCTGTTTTTT
CAWRGLAGYTGELFF
>NA|TRBV6-5|NA|16|TRBJ2-1
TGTGCCAGCAGTTATAGGGGTCACCAAACCTACAATGAGCAGTTCTTC
CASSYRGHQTYNEQFF
>few|TRBV7-8|NA|14|TRBJ2-5
TGTGCCAGCAGCTTAGCGCTACCAGGGGAGACCCAGTACTTC
CASSLALPGETQYF